The next 13 T cell receptor beta chains were all read from a single sample in a study of cytomegalovirus exposure and HLA in healthy donors. The PCR had 60 Vbeta and 13 Jbeta primers. Data came from immunoSEQ multiplex PCR; TCRdb stores just in-frame clones and leaves some out. The table records roughly 150,000 clones, about 80% of them present only once. The sample taken for sequencing was PBMCs. The receptors here all came from a woman aged 40 to 50 in good health and CMV-seronegative.

This chain uses TRBV7-9 with TRBJ2-3; 7 bases fit TRBD1. Trimming at V came to 2 bases and at J to 2 bases, leaving 7 bases not matched to a gene. This CDR3 has 16 amino acids. Germline V lookup: CDR1 SEHNR, CDR2 FQNEAQ (reference sequence). The CDR3 coding sequence is TGTGCCAGCAGCTTAATGATAGGGGGCTCCACAGATACGCAGTATTTT. Encoded protein: CASSLMIGGSTDTQYF. The variable domain in full, completed from reference TRBV7-9 and TRBJ2-3, reads DTGVSQNPRHKITKRGQNVTFRCDPISEHNRLYWYRQTLGQGPEFLTYFQNEAQLEKSRLLSDRFSAERPKGSFSTLEIQRTEQGDSAMYLCASSLMIGGSTDTQYFGPGTRLTVL.

V and J are TRBV6-1 and TRBJ1-2, with 9 bases fitting TRBD1. The CDR3 contains 13 residues. V shed 7 bases, J shed 6 bases, and the junction held 6 bases outside the gene matches. The germline V gene encodes CDR1 MNHNS and CDR2 SASEGT. The CDR3 loop is CASMTGGSNGYTF. The CDR3 nucleotides are TGTGCCAGCATGACAGGGGGTTCAAATGGCTACACCTTC.

In this sample, this clone turned up a few times. The chain employs TRBV5-1 and TRBJ2-5; 7 bases are a match to TRBD2. V shed 4 bases and J 3 bases; nucleotides not matched to a gene: 6. CDR3 length: 14 residues. Germline lookup yields CDR1 SGHRS and CDR2 YFSETQ. The CDR3: CASSPGGGEETQYF. CDR3 DNA sequence: TGCGCCAGCAGCCCTGGTGGGGGGGAAGAGACCCAGTACTTC.

The chain couples TRBV6-5 to TRBJ1-3; D gene unclear. This CDR3 is built from 14 residues. Germline values: CDR1 MNHEY, CDR2 SVGAGI. V lost 6 bases to trimming and J lost 2 bases, with 11 bases between them. The CDR3 loop is CASSEGTAGNTIYF. The CDR3 DNA is TGTGCCAGCAGCGAGGGAACGGCTGGAAACACCATATATTTT.

This clone was seen just once. The chain is built from TRBV14 and TRBJ2-1; no reliable D call. CDR1 and CDR2 from the germline V gene are SGHDN and FVKESK. Deletions cut 4 bases from V and 8 bases from J, with 12 bases between. The CDR3 runs to 13 residues. CDR3 loop: CASSPPVAYEQFF. CDR3 bases: TGTGCCAGCAGCCCACCTGTAGCCTATGAGCAGTTCTTC.

V is TRBV4-3 and J is TRBJ2-7; 13 nucleotides match TRBD2. This CDR3 contains 16 residues. V lost 3 bases to trimming and J lost 5 bases; unmatched junction nucleotides: 7. Germline V gene sequence: CDR1 LGHNA, CDR2 YSLEER. CDR3 protein: CASSQATSGRYHEQYF. CDR3 nucleotide sequence: TGCGCCAGCAGCCAGGCGACTAGCGGGAGGTACCACGAGCAGTACTTC.

The chain joins TRBV15 to TRBJ1-5; tentative D call: TRBD1 (5 bases). The V gene lost 1 base and the J gene lost 7 bases, with 11 bases spanning the gap. The germline gives CDR1 LNHNV, CDR2 YYDKDF (reference sequence). The CDR3 is 14 residues long. The CDR3 DNA reads as TGTGCCACCAGCAGAGCGGGGGTAAGGCAGCCCCAGCATTTT. Translation gives CATSRAGVRQPQHF.

The V call is TRBV28, the J call TRBJ1-6; no clear D. CDR1 MDHEN and CDR2 SYDVKM come from the germline V gene. Between the trimmed V and J ends, which lost 7 bases and 0 bases, there was a span of 10 bases. The CDR3 has 15 residues. The CDR3 loop is CASKNPSSYNSPLHF. The CDR3 nucleotides are TGTGCCAGCAAGAACCCTAGCTCCTATAATTCACCCCTCCACTTT.

The chain employs TRBV27 and TRBJ2-7, with a weak D call TRBD1 (6 bases). Trimming removed 6 bases from V and 3 bases from J, with 12 bases in between. Germline CDR1 and CDR2: MNHEY and SMNVEV (reference sequence). The CDR3 is made up of 13 amino acids. The CDR3, as DNA: TGTGCCAGCAGACCGGGCAGGGGCTACGAGCAGTACTTC. The encoded protein is CASRPGRGYEQYF.

The chain combines TRBV19 with TRBJ1-5; unclear D gene. V was trimmed by 3 bases and J by 0 bases, leaving 9 bases between them. The germline V gene has CDR1 LNHDA and CDR2 SQIVND (reference sequence). The length of the CDR3 is 15 residues. In DNA form, the CDR3 reads TGTGCCAGTAGTATGAGGGATTATAGCAATCAGCCCCAGCATTTT. This sequence encodes CASSMRDYSNQPQHF.

A few counts support this clone. The CDR3 region has the DNA TGTGCCAGTAGTATAGATCCCAGGGGCCAGCCCCAGCATTTT. It specifies CASSIDPRGQPQHF. This rearrangement joins TRBV19 to TRBJ1-5; tentatively, D is TRBD1 (6 bases). CDR3 length equals 14 residues. Between the trimmed V and J ends, which lost 0 bases and 7 bases, there was a span of 10 bases. Germline CDR1 is LNHDA and CDR2 is SQIVND (reference sequence).

The rearrangement links TRBV19 to TRBJ1-2; TRBD1 matches 11 bases. The trim removed 5 bases at V and 0 bases at J, leaving 5 bases unmatched. The CDR3 is made up of 16 amino acids. The germline gives CDR1 LNHDA, CDR2 SQIVND (reference sequence). The DNA for the CDR3 is TGTGCCAGTAGTTGGGACAGGGGGGAATCTAACTATGGCTACACCTTC. Protein: CASSWDRGESNYGYTF.

The count of this clone is one. Within the sample, other DNA sequences also encode this same CDR3. V and J are TRBV7-8 and TRBJ2-3; D uncertain. Germline V CDR1 and CDR2: SGHVS, FQNEAQ. Trimming removed 1 base at V and 3 bases at J, with 5 bases between. The CDR3 has 13 amino acids. CDR3 protein: CASSLVSTDTQYF. The CDR3 region has the DNA TGTGCCAGCAGCTTAGTCTCGACAGATACGCAGTATTTT.